This T cell receptor (beta chain) was identified in a study of cytomegalovirus exposure and HLA in healthy donors. 13 Jbeta primers and 60 Vbeta primers were used for the PCR. Methods used by the authors: A follow-up analysis tallied 73 million or so unique TCR beta chains, some 9.9 million shared. TCRdb's table, derived via immunoSEQ multiplex PCR, lists solely in-frame clones and lacks some. Clone size and the V and J calls come from that table; the DNA yielded D and trimming. The sample contains more than 200,000 clones, roughly 84% of which appear only once. Regarding the study as a whole: In an earlier analysis, productive rearrangement rates for most beta V segments clustered near 87% or 30%. Later analysis demonstrated an association between a missense DCLRE1C variant and TCR beta V- and J-gene trimming.

A note on this clone: Its antigen is as yet unknown.

Germline assignment: CDR1 SGHTA and CDR2 FQGTGA. J was trimmed by 4 bases and V by 5 bases; bases with no gene match: 5. CDR3 length: 15 residues. The sequencing input was PBMCs. The rearrangement links TRBV7-3 to TRBJ1-3, with TRBD1 matching 10 bases. This clonotype was sampled from a human donor in good health. CDR3 coding DNA: TGTGCCAGCAGCCAAGGGACAGGGGAAGGAAACACCATATATTTT. Its translation: CASSQGTGEGNTIYF.